This T cell receptor (beta chain) emerged from a study of T cell clonality in common variable immunodeficiency. Regarding the study as a whole: Common variable immunodeficiency TCR beta sequences reportedly had fewer deletions and N-nucleotide insertions.

TCRdb's table, derived via immunoSEQ multiplex PCR, lists solely in-frame clones and lacks some. This sample carries fewer than 30,000 clones, none of them present only once. This clone was observed a handful of times. Its antigen is as yet unknown. The read ends 3 residues before the CDR3 terminus; that terminus is restored from the germline J gene. Germline assignment: CDR1 GTSNPN and CDR2 SVGIG (reference sequence). The length of the CDR3 is 13 residues. J lost 3 bases, V lost 4 bases, and 5 bases had no gene match. Of CVID subjects, approximately 14 were female and 30 or so male, mean age roughly 37.

Sequencing was carried out using peripheral blood mononuclear cells. This receptor was identified in a human donor with common variable immunodeficiency. The genes are TRBV30 and TRBJ1-2; 7 positions agree with TRBD1. The sequenced CDR3 bases are TGTGCCTGGACCGGGACAGAGGACTATGGC. It translates to CAWTGTEDYG. The full-length CDR3 reads as CAWTGTEDYGYTF.